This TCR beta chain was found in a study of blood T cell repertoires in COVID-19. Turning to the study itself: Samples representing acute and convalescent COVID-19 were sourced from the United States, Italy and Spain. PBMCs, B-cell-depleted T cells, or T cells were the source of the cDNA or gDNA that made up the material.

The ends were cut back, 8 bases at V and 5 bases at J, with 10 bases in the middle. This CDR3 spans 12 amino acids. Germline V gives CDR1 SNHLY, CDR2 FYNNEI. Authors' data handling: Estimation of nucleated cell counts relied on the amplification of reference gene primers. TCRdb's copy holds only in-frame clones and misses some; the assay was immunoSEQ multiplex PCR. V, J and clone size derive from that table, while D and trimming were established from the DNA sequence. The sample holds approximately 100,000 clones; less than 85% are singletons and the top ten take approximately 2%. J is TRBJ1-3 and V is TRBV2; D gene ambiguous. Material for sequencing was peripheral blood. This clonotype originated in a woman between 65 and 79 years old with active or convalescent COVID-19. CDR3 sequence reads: CASLLTRNTIYF. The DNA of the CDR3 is TGTGCCAGCCTTTTAACTCGAAACACCATATATTTT.